One sample yielded the 15 T cell receptor beta chains listed below, sequenced in a study of cytomegalovirus exposure and HLA in healthy donors. TCRdb keeps only in-frame clones here, not all; method: immunoSEQ multiplex PCR. The sample has about 170,000 clones, 65% to 90% seen once. Specimen: PBMCs. These receptors were obtained from a woman in her late teens or twenties in good health and CMV-seronegative.

The V call is TRBV9, the J call TRBJ1-4; D is perhaps TRBD1 (6 bases). V gave up 7 bases and J gave up 6 bases, with 13 bases separating them. The germline V gene encodes CDR1 SGDLS and CDR2 YYNGEE. The CDR3 covers 13 residues. The CDR3, as DNA: TGTGCCAGCGCCCGAGGACAGTATGAAAAACTGTTTTTT. This gives the protein CASARGQYEKLFF.

This chain links TRBV12-5 with TRBJ2-2, with 12 bases fitting TRBD1. Trimming removed 6 bases from V and 0 bases from J; junction bases left unmatched: 11. The CDR3 runs to 19 residues. Per the germline V gene, CDR1 is LGHNT and CDR2 is FRNRAP. Here the CDR3 DNA reads TGTGCTAGTGGCCGTGGGACAGGGGGCCGTACCTCGAACACCGGGGAGCTGTTTTTT. Encoded protein: CASGRGTGGRTSNTGELFF. The complete variable domain, with remaining parts taken from reference TRBV12-5 and TRBJ2-2, reads DARVTQTPRHKVTEMGQEVTMRCQPILGHNTVFWYRQTMMQGLELLAYFRNRAPLDDSGMPKDRFSAEMPDATLATLKIQPSEPRDSAVYFCASGRGTGGRTSNTGELFFGEGSRLTVL.

This sequence joins TRBV7-2 and TRBJ2-1, with 9 bases aligning to TRBD1. The CDR3 runs 15 residues. Germline V lookup: CDR1 SGHTA, CDR2 FQGNSA. The J segment lost 6 bases and the V segment lost 2 bases, leaving 5 bases of the junction unmatched. The chain's CDR3 is CASSLKRQGGNEQFF. The CDR3 DNA reads TGTGCCAGCAGCTTAAAGCGACAGGGGGGCAATGAGCAGTTCTTC.

The genes are TRBV7-9 and TRBJ1-2, with 8 bases matching TRBD1. Germline V gene data show CDR1 as SEHNR and CDR2 as FQNEAQ (reference sequence). V was pared by 5 bases and J by 7 bases, with 9 bases of the junction left unmatched. The CDR3 length is 14 residues. The CDR3 loop is CASSTVQGAGGYTF. CDR3 nucleotides: TGTGCCAGCAGCACCGTCCAGGGGGCGGGTGGCTACACCTTC.

The chain has TRBV4-1 and TRBJ2-7; possible D gene TRBD1, 6 bases. V dropped 2 bases and J dropped 3 bases, with 11 bases sitting between them. Germline CDR1 MGHRA, CDR2 YSYEKL. This CDR3 contains 14 residues. CDR3 loop: CASSQKMDSYEQYF. DNA for the CDR3: TGCGCCAGCAGCCAAAAGATGGACAGCTACGAGCAGTACTTC.

V usage is TRBV6-5 and J usage is TRBJ1-2; TRBD1 agrees at 9 bases. Germline V gene sequence: CDR1 MNHEY, CDR2 SVGAGI. The J segment lost 8 bases and the V segment lost 6 bases, leaving 13 bases of the junction unmatched. There are 15 residues in the CDR3. CDR3 sequence (DNA): TGTGCCAGCAGCGATCCGGGACAGGGTCCGAAAGGCTACACCTTC. It yields the protein CASSDPGQGPKGYTF.

The rearrangement uses TRBV5-6 and TRBJ2-2, with no clear D. The CDR3 has 14 residues. Germline lookup yields CDR1 SGHDT and CDR2 YYEEEE. V was cut by 3 bases and J by 1 base, with 7 bases left in between. CDR3 amino acids: CASSSPGNTGELFF. CDR3 nucleotides: TGTGCCAGCAGCTCCCCAGGGAACACCGGGGAGCTGTTTTTT.

This sequence joins TRBV7-2 and TRBJ2-7; 8 bases are a match to TRBD2. The CDR3 covers 17 residues. Trimming removed 1 base from V and 7 bases from J; junction bases left unmatched: 15. Germline lookup yields CDR1 SGHTA and CDR2 FQGNSA. In nucleotides, the CDR3 is TGTGCCAGCAGCTTAGGTGGGACTAGGAACCTTATACGGGAGCAGTACTTC. Protein sequence: CASSLGGTRNLIREQYF.

The chain has TRBV7-6 and TRBJ2-3; D is possibly TRBD2 (5 bases). Trimming took 5 bases from V and 5 from J, leaving 11 bases between them. The V gene's germline CDR1 is SGHVS and CDR2 FNYEAQ. The CDR3 runs to 13 residues. CDR3 in amino acids: CASSPLRGDTQYF. The CDR3 coding sequence is TGTGCCAGCAGCCCCCTCCGGGGAGATACGCAGTATTTT.

V and J are TRBV27 and TRBJ2-1; no clear D. V lost 6 bases and J lost 14, with 17 bases in between. The CDR3 runs to 12 residues. In germline, CDR1 is MNHEY, CDR2 SMNVEV (reference sequence). Written as DNA, the CDR3 is TGTGCCAGCAGCCCTTCCCGGTCGTCGAAGTTCTTC. It specifies CASSPSRSSKFF.

This clone has a single count. The chain is built from TRBV5-1 and TRBJ1-6, with a possible D match to TRBD1 (5 bases). CDR1 is SGHRS, CDR2 YFSETQ, per germline. The CDR3 runs 14 residues. V lost 3 bases to trimming and J lost 5 bases, with 9 bases between them. The CDR3 DNA reads TGCGCCAGCAGCTCCACAGGCGATAATTCACCCCTCCACTTT. Its translation: CASSSTGDNSPLHF.

This chain connects TRBV10-3 to TRBJ2-7; D is perhaps TRBD2 (6 bases). V lost 6 bases, J lost 2 bases, and 20 bases lay in between. This CDR3 is built from 16 residues. Germline V lookup: CDR1 ENHRY, CDR2 SYGVKD. The CDR3 sequence: CAISQNPEVAAYEQYF. CDR3 DNA sequence: TGTGCCATCAGCCAGAACCCCGAGGTAGCGGCCTACGAGCAGTACTTC.

V and J are TRBV27 and TRBJ1-2, with 7 bases identical to TRBD1. Germline trimming cut 4 bases from V and 4 bases from J; bases unmatched to any gene: 6. Germline values: CDR1 MNHEY, CDR2 SMNVEV (reference sequence). CDR3 length: 14 residues. CDR3 in DNA: TGTGCCAGCAGTTCCCGAGGGGGCGGCTATGGCTACACCTTC. Protein sequence: CASSSRGGGYGYTF.

The CDR3 DNA sequence: TGTGCCAGCAGCCCAGACAGGGTGGTCGTGGGCTACACCTTC. Translated, it gives CASSPDRVVVGYTF. The V gene is TRBV5-4, the J gene TRBJ1-2, with 7 positions matching TRBD1. Germline CDR1 SGHNT, CDR2 YYREEE (reference sequence). The length of the CDR3 is 14 residues. J was trimmed by 8 bases and V by 4 bases; bases with no gene match: 11.

The rearrangement uses TRBV28 and TRBJ1-5; D is unresolved. CDR1 and CDR2 from the germline V gene are MDHEN and SYDVKM. There are 12 residues in the CDR3. V gave up 4 bases and J gave up 5 bases, with 6 bases separating them. Here the CDR3 DNA reads TGTGCCAGCAGTTGGACTCATCAGCCCCAGCATTTT. Translation gives CASSWTHQPQHF. The entire variable domain, with the rest obtained from reference TRBV28 and TRBJ1-5, is as follows: DVKVTQSSRYLVKRTGEKVFLECVQDMDHENMFWYRQDPGLGLRLIYFSYDVKMKEKGDIPEGYSVSREKKERFSLILESASTNQTSMYLCASSWTHQPQHFGDGTRLSIL.